This TCR beta chain was identified in a study of T cells in Graves' hyperthyroidism and ophthalmopathy. Study results and caveats: Stable hyperthyroidism was separated from ophthalmopathy by a model based on 13 V-J features. The model identified upcoming ophthalmopathy a median approximately six months ahead of onset.

This clonotype has only a few counts. No antigen is known for it. Germline-derived CDR1 and CDR2 are SQVTM and ANQGSEA. This CDR3 has 13 amino acids. Trimming took 7 bases from V and 0 from J, leaving 12 bases between them. Researchers barred patients who had uncontrolled infection, other autoimmune disease, pregnancy or lactation. The diagnostic basis comprised clinical symptoms, serum thyroxine and TRAb, thyroid ultrasound and orbital computed tomography. Amplification of TCR beta CDR3 regions was performed using RNA transcripts as template. Primed by the HTBI set, a first-round RT-PCR was run on the TCR CDR3. TCRdb re-analysed the multiplex PCR reads in MiXCR, keeping a single row per CDR3 protein. The sample holds more than 600,000 distinct CDR3 sequences, approximately 16% seen once.

The material sequenced was blood. This TCR was sampled from a young man with Graves' hyperthyroidism. The V and J genes are TRBV29-1 and TRBJ1-1; no definite D call. The CDR3 coding sequence is TGCAGCGCAGCAGGAGGGCTGAACACTGAAGCTTTCTTT. It encodes CSAAGGLNTEAFF.